Given below is one TCR beta chain in context. The data were taken from a study of technical replicates of blood from several donors. Here immunoSEQ multiplex PCR was the method, and the copy in TCRdb shows in-frame clones only, minus some. This sample yields tens of thousands of clones, of which about nine tenths are seen a single time; 4.7% belongs to the top ten. The ends lost 3 bases at V and 6 bases at J; junction bases unmatched: 14. This CDR3 is 17 amino acids long. The V gene's germline CDR1 is LNHDA and CDR2 SQIVND (reference sequence). The gene calls are TRBV19 and TRBJ2-7, with 10 bases that match TRBD1. Sequenced material: PBMCs. The sequence came from a human donor in good health. Some clones in this sample may be carry-over from other donors' samples. The CDR3 region is CASSIRDRGLRSGEQYF. Written as DNA, the CDR3 is TGTGCCAGTAGTATCCGGGACAGGGGCCTCCGATCCGGCGAGCAGTACTTC.